This T cell receptor beta chain was documented in a study of early T cells in non-severe SARS-CoV-2 infection. CDR3 length equals 15 residues. Germline values: CDR1 GTSNPN, CDR2 SVGIG (reference sequence). With 4 bases removed from V and 1 base from J, the gap between germline ends came to 16 bases. TCRdb reprocessed the 5' RACE reads with MiXCR, giving one entry per CDR3 protein. The sample lists roughly 86,000 distinct CDR3 sequences, approximately 6% occurring once. This clonotype was picked up many times. Input material: whole blood. The TCR originated in an adult who was a healthcare worker with PCR-confirmed SARS-CoV-2 infection or an uninfected control (not recorded which). This chain links TRBV30 with TRBJ1-1, with D hard to call. Here the CDR3 DNA reads TGTGCCTGGAATGACCCCTGGGGTGCGAACACTGAAGCTTTCTTT. This sequence encodes CAWNDPWGANTEAFF.